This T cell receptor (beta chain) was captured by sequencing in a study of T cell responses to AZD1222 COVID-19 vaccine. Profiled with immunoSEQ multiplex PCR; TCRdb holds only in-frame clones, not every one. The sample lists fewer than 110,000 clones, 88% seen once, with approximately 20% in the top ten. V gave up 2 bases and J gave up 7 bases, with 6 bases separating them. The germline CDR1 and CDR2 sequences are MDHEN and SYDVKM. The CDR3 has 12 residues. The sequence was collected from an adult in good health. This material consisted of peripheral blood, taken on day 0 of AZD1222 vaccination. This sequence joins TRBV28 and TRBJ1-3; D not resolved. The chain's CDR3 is CASSLIANTIYF. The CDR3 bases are TGTGCCAGCAGTTTAATCGCGAACACCATATATTTT.